These 5 T cell receptor beta chains were sequenced from one sample in a study of cytomegalovirus exposure and HLA in healthy donors. The PCR contained 60 Vbeta and 13 Jbeta primers. Only in-frame clones appear in the TCRdb table, and some are missing; sequencing was by immunoSEQ multiplex PCR. Here the sample spans under 100,000 clones, around two thirds being singletons. Sequencing was done on a sample of PBMCs. These receptors originate from a woman in her thirties in good health and CMV-seropositive.

This clone was observed once. The V and J genes are TRBV6-1 and TRBJ2-7; possible D gene TRBD2, 6 bases. The CDR3 contains 20 residues. V was shortened by 1 base and J by 0 bases, with 25 bases between the two germline ends. Germline loops: CDR1 MNHNS, CDR2 SASEGT. The CDR3 spells CASSEVRRLPSGVHSYEQYF. CDR3 in DNA: TGTGCCAGCAGTGAAGTGCGCAGGCTCCCCTCGGGGGTTCACTCCTACGAGCAGTACTTC.

This chain links TRBV13 with TRBJ1-2; D gene unclear. The CDR3 extends over 16 amino acids. CDR1 PRHDT and CDR2 FYEKMQ come from the germline V gene (reference sequence). Trimming shortened V by 5 bases and J by 6 bases, and 22 bases separated the two germline ends. The CDR3 sequence: CASSPNYGKASDGYTF. The CDR3 DNA sequence: TGTGCCAGCAGCCCCAATTACGGGAAGGCCTCGGATGGCTACACCTTC.

The chain recombines TRBV10-3 with TRBJ1-1; TRBD1 agrees at 7 bases. V lost 6 bases, J lost 1 base, and 5 bases stayed unmatched. The CDR3 runs 14 residues. In germline, CDR1 is ENHRY, CDR2 SYGVKD. CDR3: CAIREGAANTEAFF. The CDR3 DNA sequence: TGTGCCATCAGGGAGGGGGCGGCGAACACTGAAGCTTTCTTT.

V is TRBV7-2 and J is TRBJ1-2; TRBD1 matches at 7 bases. The CDR3 loop spans 14 amino acids. Germline CDR1 and CDR2: SGHTA and FQGNSA. V gave up 1 base and J gave up 7 bases; unmatched junction bases: 6. This CDR3 is CASSLGGGGFGYTF. In DNA, the CDR3 is TGTGCCAGCAGCTTAGGTGGAGGGGGCTTTGGCTACACCTTC. Together with reference TRBV7-2 and TRBJ1-2, the CDR3 gives the full variable domain: GAGVSQSPSNKVTEKGKDVELRCDPISGHTALYWYRQSLGQGLEFLIYFQGNSAPDKSGLPSDRFSAERTGGSVSTLTIQRTQQEDSAVYLCASSLGGGGFGYTFGSGTRLTVV.

This sequence joins TRBV5-1 and TRBJ2-7; a weak D match, TRBD2 (5 bases). CDR3 size: 18 residues. Germline V gene data show CDR1 as SGHRS and CDR2 as YFSETQ. The ends were cut back, 4 bases at V and 3 bases at J, with 26 bases in the middle. The CDR3 is CASSLRSSTSFADYEQYF. The CDR3 DNA is TGCGCCAGCAGCCTCCGATCCTCTACTAGTTTCGCCGACTACGAGCAGTACTTC.